Listed here are 11 T cell receptor beta chains from one sample, sequenced in a study of OX40 agonist ivuxolimab in advanced cancers. Data came from immunoSEQ multiplex PCR; TCRdb stores just in-frame clones and leaves some out. The table shows under 95,000 clones, with 86% occurring only once. Material: CD4+ or CD8+ T cells sorted from blood, obtained in a trial of the OX40 agonist ivuxolimab. The receptors were sampled from an adult with an advanced solid tumor such as melanoma, head and neck, liver or kidney cancer.

This clone was seen more than once but under ten times. This rearrangement joins TRBV5-6 to TRBJ1-2; a possible D gene is TRBD1 (6 bases). Germline-derived CDR1 and CDR2 are SGHDT and YYEEEE. Trimming took 5 bases from V and 7 from J, leaving 15 bases between them. The CDR3 covers 13 residues. Here the CDR3 reads CASSTQGNGGYTF. CDR3 sequence (DNA): TGTGCCAGCAGTACACAGGGTAATGGTGGCTACACCTTC.

The chain has TRBV7-6 and TRBJ2-5; 11 bases fit TRBD2. From germline, CDR1 is SGHVS and CDR2 FNYEAQ. The CDR3 consists of 19 residues. V was clipped by 5 bases and J by 2 bases; unmatched bases: 16. This CDR3 reads CASSLNLGIAGGPQETQYF. CDR3 bases: TGTGCCAGCAGCCTAAACCTAGGAATAGCGGGAGGGCCTCAAGAGACCCAGTACTTC.

This rearrangement joins TRBV7-9 to TRBJ1-1, with a weak D call TRBD1 (5 bases). CDR3 length: 15 amino acids. With 5 bases removed from V and 1 base from J, the gap between germline ends came to 14 bases. Germline loops: CDR1 SEHNR, CDR2 FQNEAQ (reference sequence). This chain's CDR3 is CASSGGAGSNTEAFF. The CDR3, as DNA: TGTGCCAGCAGCGGTGGGGCAGGATCGAACACTGAAGCTTTCTTT. Complete variable domain (other parts from reference TRBV7-9 and TRBJ1-1): DTGVSQNPRHKITKRGQNVTFRCDPISEHNRLYWYRQTLGQGPEFLTYFQNEAQLEKSRLLSDRFSAERPKGSFSTLEIQRTEQGDSAMYLCASSGGAGSNTEAFFGQGTRLTVV.

In this sample, this clone turned up once. V usage is TRBV7-8 and J usage is TRBJ2-3, with unresolved D. Trimming took 5 bases from V and 3 from J, leaving 3 bases between them. The CDR3 runs 11 residues. CDR1 and CDR2 (germline): SGHVS, FQNEAQ. The chain's CDR3 is CASSRTDTQYF. The CDR3 DNA is TGTGCCAGCAGCCGTACAGATACGCAGTATTTT.

The V and J genes are TRBV5-1 and TRBJ2-1, with 7 bases that match TRBD2. The junction had 10 bases not matched to a gene; V was cut back by 6 bases and J by 7 bases. Germline values: CDR1 SGHRS, CDR2 YFSETQ. This CDR3 has 14 amino acids. CDR3 protein: CASKREAGWNEQFF. In DNA form, the CDR3 reads TGCGCCAGCAAGAGGGAAGCGGGATGGAATGAGCAGTTCTTC.

The chain employs TRBV18 and TRBJ1-1, with D unresolved. Trimming stripped 1 base from V and 1 base from J, with 7 bases between. The germline V gene has CDR1 KGHSH and CDR2 LQKENI. The CDR3 is made up of 14 amino acids. CDR3 in amino acids: CASSPQRQNTEAFF. The CDR3 coding sequence is TGTGCCAGCTCACCACAGAGGCAGAACACTGAAGCTTTCTTT.

A word on this clone: Germline and junction disagree at one end, which may indicate a read error. This chain joins TRBV7-7 and TRBJ2-1, with 7 bases matching TRBD2. The CDR3 totals 13 residues. In germline, CDR1 is SSHAT, CDR2 FNYEAQ (reference sequence). The DNA of the CDR3 is TGTGCTAGCAGCCCCTCGACTAGCCGGGTGCAGTTCTTC. Its protein product is CASSPSTSRVQFF. Filled out from reference TRBV7-7 and TRBJ2-1, the complete variable domain reads GAGVSQSPRYKVTKRGQDVTLRCDPISSHATLYWYQQALGQGPEFLTYFNYEAQPDKSGLPSDRFSAERPEGSISTLTIQRTEQRDSAMYRCASSPSTSRVQFFGPGTRLTVL.

V gene TRBV11-2 combines with J gene TRBJ1-3, with 7 bases that match TRBD1. Germline values: CDR1 SGHAT, CDR2 FQNNGV. V shed 5 bases, J shed 2 bases, and the junction held 9 bases outside the gene matches. The CDR3 spans 16 residues. The CDR3 nucleotides are TGTGCCAGCAGCAAGTCCTTTACAGGGGCTGGAAACACCATATATTTT. Protein product: CASSKSFTGAGNTIYF. Using reference TRBV11-2 and TRBJ1-3 for the parts outside the CDR3, the full variable domain is EAGVAQSPRYKIIEKRQSVAFWCNPISGHATLYWYQQILGQGPKLLIQFQNNGVVDDSQLPKDRFSAERLKGVDSTLKIQPAKLEDSAVYLCASSKSFTGAGNTIYFGEGSWLTVV.

The chain combines TRBV2 with TRBJ2-5; D might be TRBD1 (6 bases). CDR3 length: 13 amino acids. Germline CDR1 and CDR2: SNHLY and FYNNEI. V was clipped by 6 bases and J by 4 bases, with 12 bases between them. The CDR3 here is CASRTGWGETQYF. The DNA of the CDR3 is TGTGCCAGCAGAACAGGGTGGGGAGAGACCCAGTACTTC.

The gene calls are TRBV6-4 and TRBJ2-1; 11 bases are a match to TRBD1. J gave up 8 bases and V 3 bases, and 6 bases lay outside the gene matches. Germline CDR1 is MRHNA and CDR2 is SNTAGT. The CDR3 loop spans 15 amino acids. The CDR3 coding sequence is TGTGCCAGCAGTGAGGGTGGACAGGGGGCCGATGAGCAGTTCTTC. It encodes CASSEGGQGADEQFF.

The rearrangement uses TRBV7-9 and TRBJ1-1; TRBD1 aligns across 8 bases. Germline lookup yields CDR1 SEHNR and CDR2 FQNEAQ (reference sequence). Germline trimming cut 5 bases from V and 0 bases from J; bases unmatched to any gene: 17. The CDR3 length is 19 residues. The CDR3 here is CASSPNTPTGGDMNTEAFF. Written as DNA, the CDR3 is TGTGCCAGCAGCCCGAATACCCCCACAGGGGGTGACATGAACACTGAAGCTTTCTTT.